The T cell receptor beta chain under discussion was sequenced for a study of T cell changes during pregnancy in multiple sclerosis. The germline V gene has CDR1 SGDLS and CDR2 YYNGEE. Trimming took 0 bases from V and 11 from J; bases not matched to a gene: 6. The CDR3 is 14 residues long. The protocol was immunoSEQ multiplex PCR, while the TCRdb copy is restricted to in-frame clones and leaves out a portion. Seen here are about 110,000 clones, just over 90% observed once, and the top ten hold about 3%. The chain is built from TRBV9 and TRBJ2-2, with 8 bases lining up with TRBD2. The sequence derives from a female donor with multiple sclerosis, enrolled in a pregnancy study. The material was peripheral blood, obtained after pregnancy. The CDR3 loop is CASSVDGGASELFF. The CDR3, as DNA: TGTGCCAGCAGCGTAGACGGGGGGGCATCAGAGCTGTTTTTT.